Listed below are T cell receptor beta chains from one sample, sequenced in a study of blood T cell repertoires in COVID-19. The repertoire was sequenced with immunoSEQ multiplex PCR; TCRdb's copy has only in-frame clones and lacks some. Of 400,000 or so clones in the sample, less than 95% were seen once. Source material: PBMCs or T cells enriched from blood (not recorded which). The receptors were sampled from a man aged 18 to 29 who had recovered from COVID-19. The CDR3 runs from the conserved cysteine through the conserved F or W. The D gene is left open where the match is weak. Only part of the rows carry a size: once, few, many, or a class if the clone is expanded.

14,TRBJ1-1,TRBV3-1/TRBV3-2,NA,NA,TGTGCCAGCAGCCAAGATCGCCAGGGCCGGTTGTCTTTCTTT,CASSQDRQGRLSFF
15,TRBJ1-3,TRBV19,TRBD1,NA,TGTGCCAGTAGTGTTTCCGGGACAGGTGGAAACACCATATATTTT,CASSVSGTGGNTIYF
15,TRBJ2-1,TRBV11-3,NA,NA,TGTGCCAGCAGCTTAGGCTCGGGGGCCTACAATGAGCAGTTCTTC,CASSLGSGAYNEQFF
14,TRBJ2-7,TRBV6-5,NA,NA,TGTGCCAGCAGTTACTTCGCAGGGTCCCACGAGCAGTACTTC,CASSYFAGSHEQYF
13,TRBJ2-1,TRBV7-2,NA,NA,TGTGCCAGCAGGTTAGACAATTACAATGAGCAGTTCTTC,CASRLDNYNEQFF
15,TRBJ2-3,TRBV7-9,TRBD2,NA,TGTGCCAGCAGCCTAGCGGGAGGTTACACAGATACGCAGTATTTT,CASSLAGGYTDTQYF
14,TRBJ2-7,TRBV13,NA,NA,TGTGCCAGCAGCTTCGGGACACCTACCTACGAGCAGTACTTC,CASSFGTPTYEQYF
13,TRBJ1-1,TRBV13,NA,few,TGTGCCAGCAGCTCGGGTCAACACGGAGGAGCTTTCTTT,CASSSGQHGGAFF
15,TRBJ2-1,TRBV9,TRBD2,NA,TGTGCCAGCAGCCCCGGGGCTAGCGGGTACAATGAGCAGTTCTTC,CASSPGASGYNEQFF
20,TRBJ1-3,TRBV9,NA,NA,TGTGCCAGCAGCGTAGGGGCAGGGAAGGGTAGGGCGCCGTCCGGAAACACCATATATTTT,CASSVGAGKGRAPSGNTIYF
16,TRBJ2-7,TRBV6-5,NA,NA,TGTGCCAGCAGTTACTCGAGCGGGGAGGGGGAATACGAGCAGTACTTC,CASSYSSGEGEYEQYF
15,TRBJ2-7,TRBV5-4,TRBD1,NA,TGTGCCAGCAGCAAGGGACAGGAGAGCTCCTACGAGCAGTACTTC,CASSKGQESSYEQYF
18,TRBJ2-5,TRBV5-1,TRBD2,NA,TGCGCCAGCAGCGTTGGGACTAGCGCCTACTACAACCAAGAGACCCAGTACTTC,CASSVGTSAYYNQETQYF
14,TRBJ2-1,TRBV27,TRBD2,NA,TGTGCCAGCACTCGGGGGGGTTCCTACAATGAGCAGTTCTTC,CASTRGGSYNEQFF
13,TRBJ2-1,TRBV29-1,TRBD2,NA,TGCAGCGTTGAAGAACTAGCGGGAGCTGGGCAGTTCTTC,CSVEELAGAGQFF
11,TRBJ1-1,TRBV20-1,NA,NA,TGCGGGGGGGGGTTCGGCACTGAAGCTTTCTTT,CGGGFGTEAFF
15,TRBJ2-5,TRBV2,NA,NA,TGTGCCAGCAGTGAAGGGACAGAGACCGAAGAGACCCAGTACTTC,CASSEGTETEETQYF
15,TRBJ1-2,TRBV7-9,NA,NA,TGTGCCAGCAGCTTAGCGGGCACCTCAAACTATGGCTACACCTTC,CASSLAGTSNYGYTF
16,TRBJ2-7,TRBV9,NA,once,TGTGCCAGCAGCGTAGAAGCAGGGGCTTTTGTCTACGAGCAGTACTTC,CASSVEAGAFVYEQYF
19,TRBJ1-1,TRBV7-6,TRBD1,NA,TGTGCCAGCAGCCCCAAAACCCCCGGGACAGGGTTTGTTCACACTGAAGCTTTCTTT,CASSPKTPGTGFVHTEAFF
14,TRBJ2-3,TRBV5-8,TRBD1,once,TGTGCCAGCCTTCGGACAGGGGGCGAAGATACGCAGTATTTT,CASLRTGGEDTQYF
13,TRBJ2-5,TRBV9,NA,NA,TGTGCCAGCAGCGTAGCTCCAGCGGAGACCCAGTACTTC,CASSVAPAETQYF
18,TRBJ2-5,TRBV3-1/TRBV3-2,TRBD2,NA,TGTGCCAGCAGCCAAGTTGTTGGAGCGGGGGGGGGTCAGCAGACCCAGTACTTC,CASSQVVGAGGGQQTQYF
12,TRBJ1-1,TRBV9,NA,NA,TGTGCCAGCAGCGGATCCGGGGGTGAAGCTTTCTTT,CASSGSGGEAFF
13,TRBJ2-7,TRBV10-3,TRBD1,NA,TGTGCCGTCTCACCGGGACAGGGCTACGAGCAGTACTTC,CAVSPGQGYEQYF
16,TRBJ1-2,TRBV7-9,TRBD1,NA,TGTGCCAGCAGCTTCGACTCGGGACAGGGAAAAACGGGCTACACCTTC,CASSFDSGQGKTGYTF
17,TRBJ2-6,TRBV9,NA,NA,TGTGCCAGCAGCGGACTCGACAGAGCCTCTGGGGCCAACGTCCTGACTTTC,CASSGLDRASGANVLTF
13,TRBJ1-3,TRBV20-1,NA,NA,TGCAGTGCTAGTAAGGGGGTTGGAAACACCATATATTTT,CSASKGVGNTIYF
15,TRBJ1-2,TRBV7-9,TRBD1,NA,TGTGCCAGCAGCTCCCCGGGACAGGGTAACGGAGGCTACACCTTC,CASSSPGQGNGGYTF
15,TRBJ1-5,TRBV5-5,NA,NA,TGTGCCAGCAGCTTGATGTGGGCAAACAATCAGCCCCAGCATTTT,CASSLMWANNQPQHF
14,TRBJ2-5,TRBV6-5,NA,NA,TGTGCCAGCAGTTACGCGGCGAGACAAGAGACCCAGTACTTC,CASSYAARQETQYF
14,TRBJ2-7,TRBV23-1,TRBD1,NA,TGCGCCAGCAGTCAATCGGGGACAGCCTACGAGCAGTACTTC,CASSQSGTAYEQYF
15,TRBJ2-2,TRBV5-1,NA,NA,TGCGCCAGCAGCTTGGTTGGCCAGAACACCGGGGAGCTGTTTTTT,CASSLVGQNTGELFF
14,TRBJ2-1,TRBV7-3,NA,NA,TGTGCCAGCAGCTCGGGACTCCTATACAATGAGCAGTTCTTC,CASSSGLLYNEQFF
15,TRBJ1-1,TRBV7-3,TRBD1,few,TGTGCCAGCAGCTCCCGGGACAGGGACCCCACTGAAGCTTTCTTT,CASSSRDRDPTEAFF
12,TRBJ1-2,TRBV5-1,NA,NA,TGCGCCAGCAGCCCGTCGGGCTATGGCTACACCTTC,CASSPSGYGYTF
15,TRBJ2-5,TRBV9,NA,NA,TGTGCCAGCAGTGATGGGACCCGGAGGGAAGAGACCCAGTACTTC,CASSDGTRREETQYF
16,TRBJ2-3,TRBV4-1,NA,NA,TGCGCCAGCAGCCAAGATGCGGGCGGGACTGCTTGGACGCAGTATTTT,CASSQDAGGTAWTQYF
14,TRBJ2-7,TRBV11-2,NA,NA,TGTGCCAGCAGCTTAGCACTACAGGGCTACGAGCAGTACTTC,CASSLALQGYEQYF
14,TRBJ1-1,TRBV6-5,NA,once,TGTGCCAGCAAGGAGGTACATGTGAACACTGAAGCTTTCTTT,CASKEVHVNTEAFF
14,TRBJ2-7,TRBV5-4,TRBD2,NA,TGTGCCAGCAGCCCCGGGACTACCGCCTACGAGCAGTACTTC,CASSPGTTAYEQYF